The source of this TCR beta chain is a study of blood T cell repertoires in COVID-19. This table comes from immunoSEQ multiplex PCR, and its TCRdb copy is limited to in-frame clones, with some not included. Of hundreds of thousands of clones detected, around 89% appear once; the ten largest clones hold 2% to 3%. The CDR3 covers 15 residues. Losses at the gene ends were 6 bases for V and 5 bases for J; bases not matched to a gene: 10. Germline V lookup: CDR1 ENHRY, CDR2 SYGVKD. V usage is TRBV10-3 and J usage is TRBJ2-5; 9 bases match TRBD1. This TCR was recovered from a woman between 18 and 30 years old who had recovered from COVID-19. Sequenced input: PBMCs or T cells enriched from blood (not recorded which). The CDR3 spells CAIRLGQGVMETQYF. The CDR3 bases are TGTGCCATCAGACTGGGACAGGGCGTAATGGAGACCCAGTACTTC.